Listed below are T cell receptor beta chains from one sample, sequenced in a study of T cells in Graves' hyperthyroidism and ophthalmopathy. One entry per CDR3 protein results from TCRdb running MiXCR on the multiplex PCR reads. This sample has approximately 720,000 distinct CDR3 sequences; roughly a sixth occur once, and the top ten carry approximately 15%. The source material was blood. All receptors come from a woman in her forties or fifties with Graves' hyperthyroidism that later progressed to Graves' ophthalmopathy. Both conserved end residues are part of each CDR3. The D gene is left open where the match is weak. Size is omitted from some rows. Given values are once, few, many or a class for expanded clones.

V	J	size	D	DNA	CDR3
TRBV20-1	TRBJ1-1	many	NA	TGCAGTGCCAAAACAGACAGGTCCGGAGGTGTCACTGAAGCTTTCTTT	CSAKTDRSGGVTEAFF
TRBV29-1	TRBJ1-1	NA	TRBD1	TGCAGCGTTGTGGAGGGGACAGCTGAAGCTTTCTTT	CSVVEGTAEAFF
TRBV20-1	TRBJ1-2	NA	TRBD1	TGCAGTGCGACAGCTACCGGACAGGGGGCGCGCGGCTACACCTTC	CSATATGQGARGYTF
TRBV30	TRBJ1-1	many	NA	TGTGCCTGGAGTACAGGGAGGACTGAAGCTTTCTTT	CAWSTGRTEAFF
TRBV30	TRBJ1-2	many	NA	TGTGCCTGGAGCTCGGGGTCGGGCTACACCTTC	CAWSSGSGYTF
TRBV20-1	TRBJ2-7	NA	TRBD1	TGCAGTGCCCCCGGCCGGGACAGGGCCTACGAGCAGTACTTC	CSAPGRDRAYEQYF
TRBV11-3	TRBJ2-2	NA	NA	TGTGCCAGCAGCCCCGGGACTGGGAACACCGGGGAGCTGCTTTTT	CASSPGTGNTGELLF
TRBV20-1	TRBJ1-6	NA	NA	TGCAGTGCTAGAGCGACAGTCCCCGAGGCCTATAATTCACCCCTCCACTTT	CSARATVPEAYNSPLHF
TRBV9	TRBJ1-2	few	NA	TGTGCCAGCAAGAACAGTATCTATGGCTACACCTTC	CASKNSIYGYTF
TRBV5-6	TRBJ1-4	few	NA	TGTGCCAGCAGCCCGGGAGGGGGATTCAGGGAAAAACTGTTTTTT	CASSPGGGFREKLFF
TRBV28	TRBJ2-3	many	NA	TGTGCCGTCAGTGAGGAACCCAGACACACAGATACGCAGTATTTT	CAVSEEPRHTDTQYF
TRBV3-1	TRBJ2-2	few	NA	TGTGCCAGCAGCCCACTCGGGGACACCGGGGAGCTGTTTTTT	CASSPLGDTGELFF
TRBV2	TRBJ1-5	many	TRBD1	TGTGCCAGCAGGGATCAGGGGGTCCATCAGCCCCAGCATTTT	CASRDQGVHQPQHF
TRBV12-3/TRBV12-4	TRBJ2-7	many	NA	TGTGCCAGCGGGGGCAGATACGAGCAGTACTTC	CASGGRYEQYF
TRBV7-9	TRBJ2-7	NA	TRBD1	TGTGCCAGCAGCTCACTACAGGGGAAATACGAGCAGTACTTC	CASSSLQGKYEQYF
TRBV6-1	TRBJ2-5	NA	NA	TGTGCCAGCAGCGCGGGACGGGACCAAGAGACCCAGTACTTC	CASSAGRDQETQYF
TRBV2	TRBJ2-4	many	NA	TGTGCCAGCAACAGGGAAATAATCGCCAAAAACATTCAGTACTTC	CASNREIIAKNIQYF
TRBV10-1	TRBJ1-2	few	TRBD1	TGCGCCAGCAGTGAGTCCACAGGGGATGGCTACACCTTC	CASSESTGDGYTF